Following are 5 T cell receptor beta chains from one sample sequenced in a study of cytomegalovirus exposure and HLA in healthy donors. Measured with immunoSEQ multiplex PCR; TCRdb has only the in-frame clones, and not every one. Of 170,000 or so clones listed, roughly 85% were seen once; the top ten hold 16%. The specimen was PBMCs. These TCRs come from a man between 18 and 35 years old in good health and CMV-seropositive.

This chain connects TRBV5-1 to TRBJ2-3, with TRBD2 matching over 10 bases. Germline values: CDR1 SGHRS, CDR2 YFSETQ. After removal of 0 bases from V and 2 bases from J, the junction contained 6 bases not matched to a gene. The CDR3 covers 17 residues. The CDR3 spells CASSLVISGGATDTQYF. In nucleotides, the CDR3 is TGCGCCAGCAGCTTGGTAATAAGCGGGGGGGCCACAGATACGCAGTATTTT.

The genes are TRBV30 and TRBJ2-3, with 9 positions matching TRBD2. J gave up 7 bases and V 2 bases, and 1 base lay outside the gene matches. Germline CDR1 reads GTSNPN; CDR2 reads SVGIG (reference sequence). This CDR3 has 12 amino acids. CDR3 nucleotide sequence: TGTGCCTGGAGTCTAGCGGGGAATACGCAGTATTTT. As protein: CAWSLAGNTQYF.

The rearrangement links TRBV9 to TRBJ1-1; D is possibly TRBD1 (6 bases). Germline CDR1 is SGDLS and CDR2 is YYNGEE. CDR3 length: 15 amino acids. V gave up 4 bases and J gave up 1 base, with 14 bases separating them. The CDR3 is CASSPTGRENTEAFF. The CDR3 bases are TGTGCCAGCAGCCCAACAGGGAGGGAGAACACTGAAGCTTTCTTT.

This clone occurred once. The genes are TRBV27 and TRBJ2-7; D gene uncertain. The CDR3 extends over 15 amino acids. Germline CDR1 and CDR2: MNHEY and SMNVEV (reference sequence). V lost 5 bases and J 2 bases, leaving 16 bases between the germline ends. The CDR3 is CASSPERFSTYEQYF. The CDR3 nucleotides read TGTGCCAGCAGTCCCGAGAGGTTTTCCACCTACGAGCAGTACTTC.

V gene TRBV2 combines with J gene TRBJ2-1, with 9 bases that match TRBD2. Germline CDR1 SNHLY, CDR2 FYNNEI. This CDR3 is built from 15 residues. J lost 4 bases, V lost 2 bases, and 3 bases had no gene match. The CDR3 nucleotides are TGTGCCAGCAGTGAACGAGCGGGGGGTTACAATGAGCAGTTCTTC. Its translation: CASSERAGGYNEQFF.